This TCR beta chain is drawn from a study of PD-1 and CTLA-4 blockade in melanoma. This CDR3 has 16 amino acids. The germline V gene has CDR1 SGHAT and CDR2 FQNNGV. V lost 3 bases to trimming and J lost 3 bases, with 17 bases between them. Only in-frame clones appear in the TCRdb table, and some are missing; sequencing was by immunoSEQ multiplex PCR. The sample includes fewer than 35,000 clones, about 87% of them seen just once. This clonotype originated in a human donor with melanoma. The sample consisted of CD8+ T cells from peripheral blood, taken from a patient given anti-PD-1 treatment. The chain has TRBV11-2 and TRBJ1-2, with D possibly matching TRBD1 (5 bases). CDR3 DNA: TGTGCCAGCAGCTTTAGCGTGACAGCGTCGTACTATGGCTACACCTTC. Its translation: CASSFSVTASYYGYTF.